The present entry profiles one T cell receptor (beta chain) with its context. The junction and the germline gene differ at one end; a read error may be behind it. CDR3 size: 11 residues. CDR1 is MDHEN and CDR2 is SYDVKM in the germline V gene. The data stem from a study of Ad26.COV2.S vaccination and SARS-CoV-2 variants. Clones were read by immunoSEQ multiplex PCR, and TCRdb kept only the in-frame ones, dropping some. The sample has about 180,000 clones; 70% to 90% are singletons. The rearrangement joins TRBV28 to TRBJ2-7; D ambiguous. The sequencing here drew on peripheral blood, taken after recovery from COVID-19. This TCR was sampled from a human donor who had recovered from COVID-19. The CDR3 is CASSFSHEQYF. DNA for the CDR3: TGTGCCAGCAGTTTCTCCCACGAGCAGTACTTC.